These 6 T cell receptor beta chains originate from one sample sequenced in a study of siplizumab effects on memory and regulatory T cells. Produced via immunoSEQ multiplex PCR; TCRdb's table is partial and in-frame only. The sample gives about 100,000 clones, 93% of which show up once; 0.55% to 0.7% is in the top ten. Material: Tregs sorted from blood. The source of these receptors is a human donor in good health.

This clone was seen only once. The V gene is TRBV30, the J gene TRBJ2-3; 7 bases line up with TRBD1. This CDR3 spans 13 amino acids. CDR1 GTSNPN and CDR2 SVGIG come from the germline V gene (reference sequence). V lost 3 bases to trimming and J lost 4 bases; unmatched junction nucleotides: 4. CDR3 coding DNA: TGTGCCTGGAGGAGACAGGGATCAGATACGCAGTATTTT. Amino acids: CAWRRQGSDTQYF.

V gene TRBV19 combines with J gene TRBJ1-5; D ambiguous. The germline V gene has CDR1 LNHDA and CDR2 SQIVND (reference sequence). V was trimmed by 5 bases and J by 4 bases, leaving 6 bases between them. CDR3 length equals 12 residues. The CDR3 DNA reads TGTGCCAGTAGTTGGGGTAATCAGCCCCAGCATTTT. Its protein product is CASSWGNQPQHF.

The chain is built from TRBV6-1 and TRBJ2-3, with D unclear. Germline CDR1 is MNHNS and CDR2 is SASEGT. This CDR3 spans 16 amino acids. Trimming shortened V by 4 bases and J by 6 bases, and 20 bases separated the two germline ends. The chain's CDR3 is CASSGPTLIAPDTQYF. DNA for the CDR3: TGTGCCAGCAGTGGACCGACGTTGATCGCACCCGATACGCAGTATTTT.

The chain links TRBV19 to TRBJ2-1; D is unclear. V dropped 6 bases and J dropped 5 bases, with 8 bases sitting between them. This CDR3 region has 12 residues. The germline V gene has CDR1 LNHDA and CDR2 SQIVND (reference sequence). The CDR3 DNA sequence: TGTGCCAGTAGGTCGTTGAACAATGAGCAGTTCTTC. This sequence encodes CASRSLNNEQFF. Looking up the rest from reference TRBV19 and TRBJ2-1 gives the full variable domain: DGGITQSPKYLFRKEGQNVTLSCEQNLNHDAMYWYRQDPGQGLRLIYYSQIVNDFQKGDIAEGYSVSREKKESFPLTVTSAQKNPTAFYLCASRSLNNEQFFGPGTRLTVL.

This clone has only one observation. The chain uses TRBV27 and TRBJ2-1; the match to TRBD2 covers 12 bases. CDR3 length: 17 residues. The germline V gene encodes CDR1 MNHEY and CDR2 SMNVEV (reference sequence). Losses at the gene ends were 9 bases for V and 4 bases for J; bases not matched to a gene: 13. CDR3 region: CARHPKLAGGRYNEQFF. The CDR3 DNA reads TGTGCCAGACATCCTAAACTAGCGGGAGGACGTTACAATGAGCAGTTCTTC.

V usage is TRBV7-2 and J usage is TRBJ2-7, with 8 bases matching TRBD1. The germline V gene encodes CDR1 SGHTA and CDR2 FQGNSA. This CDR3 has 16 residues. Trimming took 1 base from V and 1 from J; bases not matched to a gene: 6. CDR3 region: CASSLGRDRLSYEQYF. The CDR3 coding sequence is TGTGCCAGCAGCTTAGGTCGGGACAGGCTATCCTACGAGCAGTACTTC.